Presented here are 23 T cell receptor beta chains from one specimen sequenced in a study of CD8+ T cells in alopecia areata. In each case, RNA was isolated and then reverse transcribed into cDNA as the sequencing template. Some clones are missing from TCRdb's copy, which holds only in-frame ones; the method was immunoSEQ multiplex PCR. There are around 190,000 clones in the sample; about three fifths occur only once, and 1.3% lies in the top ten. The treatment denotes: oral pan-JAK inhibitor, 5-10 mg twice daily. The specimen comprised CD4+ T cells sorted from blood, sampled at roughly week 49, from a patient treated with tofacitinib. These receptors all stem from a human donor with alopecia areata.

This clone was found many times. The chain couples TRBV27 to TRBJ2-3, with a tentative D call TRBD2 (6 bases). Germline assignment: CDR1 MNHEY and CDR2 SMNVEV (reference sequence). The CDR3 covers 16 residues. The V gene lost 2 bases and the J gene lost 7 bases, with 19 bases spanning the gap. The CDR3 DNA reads TGTGCCAGCAGTTTAACTAGCCCGAAAACTTCAAATACGCAGTATTTT. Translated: CASSLTSPKTSNTQYF.

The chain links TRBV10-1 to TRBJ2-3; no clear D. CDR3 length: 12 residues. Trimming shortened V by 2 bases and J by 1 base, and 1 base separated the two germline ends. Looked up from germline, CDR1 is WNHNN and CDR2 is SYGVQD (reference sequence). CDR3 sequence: CASSEGTDTQYF. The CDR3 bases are TGCGCCAGCAGTGAGGGCACAGATACGCAGTATTTT.

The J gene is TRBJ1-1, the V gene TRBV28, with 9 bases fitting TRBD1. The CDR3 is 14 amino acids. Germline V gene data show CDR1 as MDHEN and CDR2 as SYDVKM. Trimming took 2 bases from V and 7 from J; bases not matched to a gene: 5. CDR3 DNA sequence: TGTGCCAGCAGTTTAGGGGACAGGGATGGTGAAGCTTTCTTT. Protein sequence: CASSLGDRDGEAFF.

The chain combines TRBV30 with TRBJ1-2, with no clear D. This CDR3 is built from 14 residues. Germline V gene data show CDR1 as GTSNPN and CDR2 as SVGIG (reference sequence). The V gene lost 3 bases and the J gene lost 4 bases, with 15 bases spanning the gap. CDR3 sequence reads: CAWRASLGLYGYTF. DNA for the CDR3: TGTGCCTGGAGAGCCTCGCTTGGGCTCTATGGCTACACCTTC.

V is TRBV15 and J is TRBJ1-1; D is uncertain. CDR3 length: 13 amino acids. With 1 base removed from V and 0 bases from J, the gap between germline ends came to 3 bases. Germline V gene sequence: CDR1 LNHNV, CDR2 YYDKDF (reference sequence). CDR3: CATSRVVNTEAFF. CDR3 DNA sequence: TGTGCCACCAGCAGAGTGGTGAACACTGAAGCTTTCTTT. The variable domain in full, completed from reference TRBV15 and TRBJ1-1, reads DAMVIQNPRYQVTQFGKPVTLSCSQTLNHNVMYWYQQKSSQAPKLLFHYYDKDFNNEADTPDNFQSRRPNTSFCFLDIRSPGLGDTAMYLCATSRVVNTEAFFGQGTRLTVV.

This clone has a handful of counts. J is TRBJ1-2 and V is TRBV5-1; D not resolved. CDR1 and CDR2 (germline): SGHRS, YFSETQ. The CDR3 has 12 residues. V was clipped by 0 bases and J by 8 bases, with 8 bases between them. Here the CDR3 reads CASSLAEEGYTF. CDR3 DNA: TGCGCCAGCAGCTTGGCCGAAGAAGGCTACACCTTC. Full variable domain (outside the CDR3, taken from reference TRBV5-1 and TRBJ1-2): KAGVTQTPRYLIKTRGQQVTLSCSPISGHRSVSWYQQTPGQGLQFLFEYFSETQRNKGNFPGRFSGRQFSNSRSEMNVSTLELGDSALYLCASSLAEEGYTFGSGTRLTVV.

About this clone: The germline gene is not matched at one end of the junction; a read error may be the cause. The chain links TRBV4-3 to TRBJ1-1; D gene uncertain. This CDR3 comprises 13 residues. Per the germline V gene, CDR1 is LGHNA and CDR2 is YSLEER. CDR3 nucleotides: TGCGCCAGCGGCCAGAGAGTGGGCACTGAAGCTTTCTTT. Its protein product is CASGQRVGTEAFF.

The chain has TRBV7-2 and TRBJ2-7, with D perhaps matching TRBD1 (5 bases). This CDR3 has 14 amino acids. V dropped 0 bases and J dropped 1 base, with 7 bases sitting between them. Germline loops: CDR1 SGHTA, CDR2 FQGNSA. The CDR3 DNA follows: TGTGCCAGCAGCTTAGCCCCAGGGTCCTACGAGCAGTACTTC. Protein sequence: CASSLAPGSYEQYF.

The CDR3 loop reads CSVHGSGNTIYF. In DNA form, the CDR3 reads TGCAGCGTACACGGCTCTGGAAACACCATATATTTT. The chain has TRBV29-1 and TRBJ1-3; D remains unclear. This CDR3 is 12 amino acids long. In germline, CDR1 is SQVTM, CDR2 ANQGSEA. V was pared by 6 bases and J by 0 bases, with 6 bases between.

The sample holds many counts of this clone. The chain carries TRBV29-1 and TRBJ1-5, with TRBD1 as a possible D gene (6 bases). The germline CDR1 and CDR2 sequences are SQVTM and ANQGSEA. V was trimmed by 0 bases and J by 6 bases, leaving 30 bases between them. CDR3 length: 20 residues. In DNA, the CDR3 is TGCAGCGTTGAAGATGGACCGAACCGCCCCTTTGGGGGGCTCCCTCAGCCCCAGCATTTT. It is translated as CSVEDGPNRPFGGLPQPQHF.

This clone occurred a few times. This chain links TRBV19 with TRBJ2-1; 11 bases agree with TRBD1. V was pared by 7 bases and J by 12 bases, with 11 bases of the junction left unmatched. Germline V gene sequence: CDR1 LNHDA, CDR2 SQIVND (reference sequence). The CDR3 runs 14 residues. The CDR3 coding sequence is TGTGCCAGTAAGGACAGGGGGCGATCTTCCGGGCAGTTCTTC. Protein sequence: CASKDRGRSSGQFF.

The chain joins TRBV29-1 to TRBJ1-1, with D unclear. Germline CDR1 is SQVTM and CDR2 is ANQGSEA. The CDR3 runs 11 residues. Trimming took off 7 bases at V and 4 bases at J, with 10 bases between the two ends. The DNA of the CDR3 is TGCAGCGCAGGAAGCCTCACTGAAGCTTTCTTT. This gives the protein CSAGSLTEAFF.

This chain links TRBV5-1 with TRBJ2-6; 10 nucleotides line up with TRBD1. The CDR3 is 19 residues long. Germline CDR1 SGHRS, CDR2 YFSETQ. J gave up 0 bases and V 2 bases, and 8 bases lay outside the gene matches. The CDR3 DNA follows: TGCGCCAGCAGCTTCTCGGCGACAGGGGGCGCCTCTGGGGCCAACGTCCTGACTTTC. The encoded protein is CASSFSATGGASGANVLTF.

The CDR3 DNA follows: TGTGCCAGCAGCTTACAGGGTTACGACGAGCAGTACTTC. Translated, it gives CASSLQGYDEQYF. The chain employs TRBV5-6 and TRBJ2-7; a possible D gene is TRBD1 (6 bases). The germline V and J ends were trimmed by 2 bases and 5 bases, with 11 bases remaining between them. There are 13 residues in the CDR3. Germline loops: CDR1 SGHDT, CDR2 YYEEEE.

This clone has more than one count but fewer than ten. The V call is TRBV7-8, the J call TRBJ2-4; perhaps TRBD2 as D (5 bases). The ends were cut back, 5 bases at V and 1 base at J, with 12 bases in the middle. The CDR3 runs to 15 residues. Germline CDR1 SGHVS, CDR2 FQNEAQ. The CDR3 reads CASSATGVAKNIQYF. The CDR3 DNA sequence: TGTGCCAGCAGCGCCACCGGGGTGGCCAAAAACATTCAGTACTTC.

The CDR3 loop is CSVGTTGANVLTF. The CDR3 DNA follows: TGCAGCGTAGGGACAACTGGGGCCAACGTCCTGACTTTC. The chain combines TRBV29-1 with TRBJ2-6, with D possibly TRBD1 on 6 matching bases. The CDR3 is 13 amino acids. The ends were cut back, 6 bases at V and 2 bases at J, with 8 bases in the middle. The germline V gene encodes CDR1 SQVTM and CDR2 ANQGSEA.

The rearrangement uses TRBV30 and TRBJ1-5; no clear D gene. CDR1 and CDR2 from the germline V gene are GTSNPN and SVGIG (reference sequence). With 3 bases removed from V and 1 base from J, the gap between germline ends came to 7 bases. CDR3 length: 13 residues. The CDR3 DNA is TGTGCCTGGAGAAGCAACAGCAATCAGCCCCAGCATTTT. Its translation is CAWRSNSNQPQHF. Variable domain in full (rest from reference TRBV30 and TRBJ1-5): SQTIHQWPATLVQPVGSPLSLECTVEGTSNPNLYWYRQAAGRGLQLLFYSVGIGQISSEVPQNLSASRPQDRQFILSSKKLLLSDSGFYLCAWRSNSNQPQHFGDGTRLSIL.

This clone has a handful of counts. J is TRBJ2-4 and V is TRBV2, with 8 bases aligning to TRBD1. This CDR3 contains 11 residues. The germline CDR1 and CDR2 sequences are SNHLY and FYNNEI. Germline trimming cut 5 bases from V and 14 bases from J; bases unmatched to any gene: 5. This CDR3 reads CASSNTGGKYF. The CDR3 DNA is TGTGCCAGCAGTAATACAGGGGGGAAGTACTTC. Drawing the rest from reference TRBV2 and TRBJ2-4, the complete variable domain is EPEVTQTPSHQVTQMGQEVILRCVPISNHLYFYWYRQILGQKVEFLVSFYNNEISEKSEIFDDQFSVERPDGSNFTLKIRSTKLEDSAMYFCASSNTGGKYFGAGTRLSVL.

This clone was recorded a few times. CDR3 nucleotide sequence: TGCAGCGTTGAAGATCCCGGTCGACGAGTTACTTTCTTT. This sequence encodes CSVEDPGRRVTFF. The J gene is TRBJ1-1, the V gene TRBV29-1; no clear D. The CDR3 spans 13 residues. Germline values: CDR1 SQVTM, CDR2 ANQGSEA. Trimming removed 0 bases from V and 12 bases from J, with 17 bases in between.

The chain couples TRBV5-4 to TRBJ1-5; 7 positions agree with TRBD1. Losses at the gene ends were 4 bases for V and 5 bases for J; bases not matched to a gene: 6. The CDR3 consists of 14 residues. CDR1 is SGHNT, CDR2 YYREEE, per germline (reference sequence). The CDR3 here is CASSEGTADQPQHF. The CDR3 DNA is TGTGCCAGCAGCGAAGGGACAGCGGATCAGCCCCAGCATTTT.

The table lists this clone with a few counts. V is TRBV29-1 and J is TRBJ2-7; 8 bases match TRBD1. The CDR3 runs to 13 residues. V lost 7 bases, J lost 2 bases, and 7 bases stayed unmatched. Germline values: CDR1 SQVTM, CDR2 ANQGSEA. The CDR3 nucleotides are TGCAGCGCCTGGGACAGGTCGACCTACGAGCAGTACTTC. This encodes CSAWDRSTYEQYF.

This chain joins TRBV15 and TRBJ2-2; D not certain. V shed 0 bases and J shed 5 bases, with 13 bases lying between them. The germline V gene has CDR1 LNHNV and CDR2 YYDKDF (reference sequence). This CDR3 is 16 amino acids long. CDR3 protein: CATSRDPPPLTGELFF. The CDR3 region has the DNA TGTGCCACCAGCAGAGACCCACCCCCACTGACCGGGGAGCTGTTTTTT. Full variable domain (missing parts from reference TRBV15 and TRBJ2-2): DAMVIQNPRYQVTQFGKPVTLSCSQTLNHNVMYWYQQKSSQAPKLLFHYYDKDFNNEADTPDNFQSRRPNTSFCFLDIRSPGLGDTAMYLCATSRDPPPLTGELFFGEGSRLTVL.

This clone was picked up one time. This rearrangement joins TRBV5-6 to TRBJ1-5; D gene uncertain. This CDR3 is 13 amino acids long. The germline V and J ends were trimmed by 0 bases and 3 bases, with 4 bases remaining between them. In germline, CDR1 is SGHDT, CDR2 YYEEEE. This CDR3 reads CASSLGDNQPQHF. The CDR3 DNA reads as TGTGCCAGCAGCTTGGGAGACAATCAGCCCCAGCATTTT.